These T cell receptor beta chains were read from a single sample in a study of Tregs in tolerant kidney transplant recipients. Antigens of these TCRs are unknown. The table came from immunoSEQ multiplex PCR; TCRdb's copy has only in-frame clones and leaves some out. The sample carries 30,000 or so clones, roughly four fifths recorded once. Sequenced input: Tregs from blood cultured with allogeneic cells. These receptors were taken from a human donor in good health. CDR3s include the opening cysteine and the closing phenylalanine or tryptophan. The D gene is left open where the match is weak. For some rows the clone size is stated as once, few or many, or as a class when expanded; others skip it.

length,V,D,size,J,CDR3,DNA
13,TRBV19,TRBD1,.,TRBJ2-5,CASDTGTEETQYF,TGTGCCAGCGATACCGGGACAGAAGAGACCCAGTACTTC
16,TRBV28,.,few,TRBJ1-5,CASSPFRRPMGQPQHF,TGTGCCAGCAGCCCCTTCCGGCGCCCTATGGGGCAGCCCCAGCATTTT
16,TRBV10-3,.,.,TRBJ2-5,CAISDPRLTAQETQYF,TGTGCCATCAGTGACCCCAGGCTCACCGCCCAAGAGACCCAGTACTTC
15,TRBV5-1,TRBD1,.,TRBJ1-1,CASSGMTGGNTEAFF,TGCGCCAGCAGCGGAATGACAGGGGGGAACACTGAAGCTTTCTTT
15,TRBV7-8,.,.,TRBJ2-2,CASSLWGANTGELFF,TGTGCCAGCAGCTTGTGGGGAGCGAACACCGGGGAGCTGTTTTTT
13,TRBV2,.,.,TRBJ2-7,CASSLRGVAEQYF,TGTGCCAGCAGTTTACGGGGCGTAGCCGAGCAGTACTTC
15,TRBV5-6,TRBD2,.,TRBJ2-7,CASSPTGLAPYEQYF,TGTGCCAGCAGCCCGACGGGACTAGCCCCCTACGAGCAGTACTTC
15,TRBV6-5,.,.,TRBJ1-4,CASSLSAWGGEKLFF,TGTGCCAGCAGTCTTTCCGCGTGGGGTGGCGAAAAACTGTTTTTT
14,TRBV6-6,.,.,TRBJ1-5,CASSYSSGFGPQHF,TGTGCCAGCAGTTATTCTAGCGGGTTCGGGCCCCAGCATTTT
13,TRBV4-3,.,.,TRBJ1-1,CASSQGGRTEAFF,TGCGCCAGCAGCCAAGGGGGACGCACTGAAGCTTTCTTT
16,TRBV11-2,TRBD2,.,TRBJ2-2,CASSPLAGADTGELFF,TGTGCCAGCAGCCCCCTAGCGGGAGCTGACACCGGGGAGCTGTTTTTT
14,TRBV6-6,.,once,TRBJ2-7,CASTFGQWVYEQYF,TGTGCCAGCACCTTCGGACAGTGGGTATACGAGCAGTACTTC
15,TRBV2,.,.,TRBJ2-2,CASSGLTGDVGELFF,TGTGCCAGCAGTGGGTTGACGGGAGATGTCGGGGAGCTGTTTTTT
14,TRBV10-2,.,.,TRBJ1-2,CASSERFGNYGYTF,TGCGCCAGCAGTGAGAGGTTTGGTAACTATGGCTACACCTTC
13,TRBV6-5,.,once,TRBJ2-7,CASSPMGSREQYF,TGTGCCAGCAGCCCTATGGGGAGCCGCGAGCAGTACTTC
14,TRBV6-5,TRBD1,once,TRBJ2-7,CASSPGTGDNEQYF,TGTGCCAGCAGCCCCGGGACAGGGGATAACGAGCAGTACTTC
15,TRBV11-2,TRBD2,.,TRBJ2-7,CASSPKNGLVGEQYF,TGTGCCAGCAGCCCAAAAAATGGACTAGTCGGCGAGCAGTACTTC
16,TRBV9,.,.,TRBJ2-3,CASSVDPAVVTDTQYF,TGTGCCAGCAGCGTAGATCCAGCGGTGGTCACAGATACGCAGTATTTT
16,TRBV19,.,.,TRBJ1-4,CASSIGGVFANEKLFF,TGTGCCAGTAGTATAGGGGGGGTCTTCGCTAATGAAAAACTGTTTTTT
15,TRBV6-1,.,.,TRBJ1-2,CASSEVGGVSYGYTF,TGTGCCAGCAGTGAGGTGGGGGGAGTGAGCTATGGCTACACCTTC
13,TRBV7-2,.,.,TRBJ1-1,CASSLAGNTEAFF,TGTGCCAGCAGCTTAGCGGGGAACACTGAAGCTTTCTTT
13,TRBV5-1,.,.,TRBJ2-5,CASSNDGQETQYF,TGCGCCAGCAGCAACGACGGCCAAGAGACCCAGTACTTC
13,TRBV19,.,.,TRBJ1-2,CASSIGGFYGYTF,TGTGCCAGTAGTATAGGGGGCTTCTATGGCTACACCTTC
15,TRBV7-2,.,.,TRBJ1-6,CASSLRDGQYSPLHF,TGTGCCAGCAGCCTCCGGGACGGCCAATATTCACCCCTCCACTTT
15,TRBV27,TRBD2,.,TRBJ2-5,CASRVSGDPRETQYF,TGTGCCAGCAGGGTTAGCGGGGACCCCCGGGAGACCCAGTACTTC
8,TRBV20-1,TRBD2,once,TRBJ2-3,CSAGRGGF,TGCAGTGCGGGACGGGGGGGATTT
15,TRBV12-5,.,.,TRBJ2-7,CASGLVLTDPYEQYF,TGTGCTAGTGGTTTGGTACTGACTGATCCCTACGAGCAGTACTTC
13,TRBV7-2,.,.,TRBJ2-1,CASSLPDSREQFF,TGTGCCAGCAGCTTACCAGATTCTCGTGAGCAGTTCTTC
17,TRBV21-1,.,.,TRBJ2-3,CASSLPRGILDTDTQYF,TGTGCCAGCAGCCTGCCACGGGGGATACTAGACACAGATACGCAGTATTTT